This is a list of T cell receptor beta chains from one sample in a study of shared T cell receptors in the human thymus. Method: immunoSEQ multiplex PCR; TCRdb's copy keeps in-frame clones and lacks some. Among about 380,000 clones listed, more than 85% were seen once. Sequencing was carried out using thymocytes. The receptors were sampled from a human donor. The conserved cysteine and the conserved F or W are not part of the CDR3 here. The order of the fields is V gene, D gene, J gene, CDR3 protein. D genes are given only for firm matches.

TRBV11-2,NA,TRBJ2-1,ASSLNRATEQF
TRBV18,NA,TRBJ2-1,ASSVSVDEATEQF
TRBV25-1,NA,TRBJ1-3,ATSTNSGNTIY
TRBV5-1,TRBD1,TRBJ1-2,ASSLPGQSYGYT
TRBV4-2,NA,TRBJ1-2,ASSQDRLIPSYGYT
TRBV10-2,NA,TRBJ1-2,ASSDWGGRDTGYT
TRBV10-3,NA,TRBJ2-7,AISESTGGSYEQY
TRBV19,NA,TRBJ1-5,ASSIVDSYSNQPQH
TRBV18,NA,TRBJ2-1,ASSPGQRHNNEQF
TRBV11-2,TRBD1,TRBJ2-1,ASSENRDRAGNEQF
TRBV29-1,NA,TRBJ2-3,SVAGGGTDTQY
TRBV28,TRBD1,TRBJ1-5,ASTSQGAGYQPQH
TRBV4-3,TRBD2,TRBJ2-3,ASSQSSGSPTDTQY
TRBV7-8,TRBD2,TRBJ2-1,ASSKTSGRGNEQF
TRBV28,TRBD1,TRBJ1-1,ASSFTLGTGLNTEAF
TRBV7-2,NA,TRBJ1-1,ASRADRSTEAF
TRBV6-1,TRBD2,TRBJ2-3,ASSEDGVAGGPADTQY
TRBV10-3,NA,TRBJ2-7,AIHHQKKSTSYEQY
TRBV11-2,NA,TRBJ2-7,ASSSTSYEQY
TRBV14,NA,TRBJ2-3,ASSQEGGIRRGDTQY
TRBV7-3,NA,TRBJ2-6,ASSLAASGANVLT
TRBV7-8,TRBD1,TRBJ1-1,ASSLEGQGDFKAF
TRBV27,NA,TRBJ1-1,ASSSVDTEAF
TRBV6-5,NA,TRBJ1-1,ASSYSGMNTEAF
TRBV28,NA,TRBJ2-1,ASSRLGGSLNNEQF